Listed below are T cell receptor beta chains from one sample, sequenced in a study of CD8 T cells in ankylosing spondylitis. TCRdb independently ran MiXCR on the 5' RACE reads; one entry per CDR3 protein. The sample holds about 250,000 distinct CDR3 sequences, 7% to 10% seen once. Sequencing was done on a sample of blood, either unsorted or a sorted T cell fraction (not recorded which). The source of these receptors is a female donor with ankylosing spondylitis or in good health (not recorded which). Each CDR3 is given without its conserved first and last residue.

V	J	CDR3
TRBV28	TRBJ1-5	ASNPGDRVNQPQH
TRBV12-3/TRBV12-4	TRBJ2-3	ASSIADTQY
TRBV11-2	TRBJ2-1	ASRYPATDEQF
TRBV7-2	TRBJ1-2	ASTSLGQGGGYT
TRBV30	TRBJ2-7	AWSPGLAQYEQY
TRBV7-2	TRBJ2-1	ASISGVGNEQF
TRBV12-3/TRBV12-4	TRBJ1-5	ASSLGVAGNQPQH
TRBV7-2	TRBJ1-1	ASSLGYGLNTEAF
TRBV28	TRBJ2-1	ASNGGAPANEQF
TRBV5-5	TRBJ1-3	AGSFSPDSLPGNTIY
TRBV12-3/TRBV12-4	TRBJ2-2	ASRRGSRTGELF
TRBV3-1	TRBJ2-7	ASSQERSGSYEQY
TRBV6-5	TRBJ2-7	ASSYSNVPDEQY
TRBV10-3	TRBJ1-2	AISESDDTSGYT
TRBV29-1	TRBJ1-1	SVDREGGTEAF
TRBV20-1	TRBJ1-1	SARTRTLTQGPIVAF
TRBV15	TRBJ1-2	ATSREPSDYGYT
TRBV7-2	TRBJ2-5	ASSLQLLFQETQY
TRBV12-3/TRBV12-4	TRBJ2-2	ASSSSGSTGELF
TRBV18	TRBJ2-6	ASSAEQASSGANVLT
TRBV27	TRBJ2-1	ASRERTSGTLGSYNEQF
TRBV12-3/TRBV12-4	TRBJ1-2	ASSLKGPEPNYGYT
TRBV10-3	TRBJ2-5	AISEISGRQWETQY
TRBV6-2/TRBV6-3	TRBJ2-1	ASSYRRGTSGRDFYYNEQF
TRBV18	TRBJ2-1	ASSRSSGDNEQF
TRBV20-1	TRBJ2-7	SARGDRVHEQY
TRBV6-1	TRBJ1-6	ASSPRGRGDSPLH
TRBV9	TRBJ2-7	ASSVGSGVAYEQY
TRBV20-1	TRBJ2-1	SAGRIAGGYNEQF
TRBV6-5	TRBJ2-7	ASSYLGGDTSGARHEQY
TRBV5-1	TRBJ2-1	ASSLGGVSYNEQF
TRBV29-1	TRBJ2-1	SATDSSNEQF
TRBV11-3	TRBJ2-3	ASSVRVLAGGRTDTQY
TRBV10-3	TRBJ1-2	AISESGTGTNGYT
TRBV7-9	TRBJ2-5	ASSWTGTVREETQY
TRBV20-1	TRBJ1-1	SAARDRSRAF
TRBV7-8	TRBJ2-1	ASSLGSWGEGEQF
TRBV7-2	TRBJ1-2	ASSSPSDGGGYT
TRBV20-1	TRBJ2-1	SASPSGIYNEQF
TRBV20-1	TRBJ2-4	SASGIAKNIQY
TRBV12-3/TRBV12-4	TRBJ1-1	ASNGQGVYTEAF
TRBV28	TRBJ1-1	ALGATMNTEAF
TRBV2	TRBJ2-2	ASSPISPVGHANTGELF